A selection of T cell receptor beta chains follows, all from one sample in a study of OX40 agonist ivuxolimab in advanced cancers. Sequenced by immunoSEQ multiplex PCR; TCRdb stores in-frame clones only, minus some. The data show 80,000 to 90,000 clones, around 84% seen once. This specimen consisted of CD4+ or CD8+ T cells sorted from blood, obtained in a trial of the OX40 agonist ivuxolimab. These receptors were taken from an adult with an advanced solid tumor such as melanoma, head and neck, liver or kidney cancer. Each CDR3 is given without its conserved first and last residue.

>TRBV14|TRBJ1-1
ASTGGTGSMNTEAF
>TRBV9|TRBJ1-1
ASSLRTGGTEAF
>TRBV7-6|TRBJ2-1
ASSLGTRGYNEQF
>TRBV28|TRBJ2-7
ASSPGLAGGRPYEQY
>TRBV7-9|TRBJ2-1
ASSLYLRGDNEQF
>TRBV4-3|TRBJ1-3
ASSQDLRSSTQGNTIY
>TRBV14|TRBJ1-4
ASSQIAGTGVGEKLF
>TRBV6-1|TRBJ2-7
ASLEVAGSYEQY
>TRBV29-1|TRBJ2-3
SVESPGDTQY
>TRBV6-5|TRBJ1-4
ASSPGTLGNEKLF
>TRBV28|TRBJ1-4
ASRRLGPTNEKLF
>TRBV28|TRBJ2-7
AGSGGENGLYEQY
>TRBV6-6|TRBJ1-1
ASSHGQGAFGTEAF
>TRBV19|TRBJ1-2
ASSARTGVVYGYT
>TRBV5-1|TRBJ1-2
ASSLEAGGAINYGYT
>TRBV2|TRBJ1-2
ASMGPRTLNYGYT
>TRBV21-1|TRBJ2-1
ASVGGQGYNEQF
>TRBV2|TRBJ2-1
ASRGALYNEQF
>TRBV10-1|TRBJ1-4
ASSEPDREKDEKLF
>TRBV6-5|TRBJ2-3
ASNPALASNTQY
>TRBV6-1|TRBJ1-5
ASSADPNQPQH
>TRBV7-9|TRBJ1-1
ASRRGTSNTEAF
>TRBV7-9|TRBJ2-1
ASSLDGSGAHEQF
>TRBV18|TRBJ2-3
ASSPVSGQAGTDTQY
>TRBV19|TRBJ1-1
ASRAGQGLGTEAF
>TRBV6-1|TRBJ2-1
ASSEEGFYNEQF
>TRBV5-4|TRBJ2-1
ASSLQMTDNEQF
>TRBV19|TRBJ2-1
ASSISEIDEQF
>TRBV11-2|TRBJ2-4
ASSLVGLAGGLAKNIQY
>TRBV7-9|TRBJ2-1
ASSLVSATNSYNEQF
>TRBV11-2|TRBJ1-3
ASSFGLRGVGNTIY
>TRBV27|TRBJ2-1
ASMPFGTGGFSNEQF
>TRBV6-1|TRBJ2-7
ASSEAQGGPYEQY
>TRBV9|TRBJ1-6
ASSRSQGGANSPLH
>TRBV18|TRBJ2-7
ASSPLGYEQY
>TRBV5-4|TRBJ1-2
ASSETGTANYGYT
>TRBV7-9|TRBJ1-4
ASSSRTGRNEKLF
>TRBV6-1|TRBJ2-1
ASSETGYNEQF
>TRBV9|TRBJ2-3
ASSQSRTLSTDTQY
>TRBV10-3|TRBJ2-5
AISEGRGETQY
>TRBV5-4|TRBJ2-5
ASSRKGIQETQY
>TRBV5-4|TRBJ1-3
ASSFSAGSFSGNTIY
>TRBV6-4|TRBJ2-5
ASSVDLGETQY
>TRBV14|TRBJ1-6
ASSQDLRSPLH
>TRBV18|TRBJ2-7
ASSWRDSGQHEQY
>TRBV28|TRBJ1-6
ASSSGGRRNSPLH
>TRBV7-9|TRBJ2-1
ASSLGQGAQNEQF
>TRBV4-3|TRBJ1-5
ASSQEGGVNQPQH
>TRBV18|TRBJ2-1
ASSPNLPIYNEQF
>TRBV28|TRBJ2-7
ASSPGTSIYEQY
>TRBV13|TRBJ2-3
ASSLWGASTDTQY